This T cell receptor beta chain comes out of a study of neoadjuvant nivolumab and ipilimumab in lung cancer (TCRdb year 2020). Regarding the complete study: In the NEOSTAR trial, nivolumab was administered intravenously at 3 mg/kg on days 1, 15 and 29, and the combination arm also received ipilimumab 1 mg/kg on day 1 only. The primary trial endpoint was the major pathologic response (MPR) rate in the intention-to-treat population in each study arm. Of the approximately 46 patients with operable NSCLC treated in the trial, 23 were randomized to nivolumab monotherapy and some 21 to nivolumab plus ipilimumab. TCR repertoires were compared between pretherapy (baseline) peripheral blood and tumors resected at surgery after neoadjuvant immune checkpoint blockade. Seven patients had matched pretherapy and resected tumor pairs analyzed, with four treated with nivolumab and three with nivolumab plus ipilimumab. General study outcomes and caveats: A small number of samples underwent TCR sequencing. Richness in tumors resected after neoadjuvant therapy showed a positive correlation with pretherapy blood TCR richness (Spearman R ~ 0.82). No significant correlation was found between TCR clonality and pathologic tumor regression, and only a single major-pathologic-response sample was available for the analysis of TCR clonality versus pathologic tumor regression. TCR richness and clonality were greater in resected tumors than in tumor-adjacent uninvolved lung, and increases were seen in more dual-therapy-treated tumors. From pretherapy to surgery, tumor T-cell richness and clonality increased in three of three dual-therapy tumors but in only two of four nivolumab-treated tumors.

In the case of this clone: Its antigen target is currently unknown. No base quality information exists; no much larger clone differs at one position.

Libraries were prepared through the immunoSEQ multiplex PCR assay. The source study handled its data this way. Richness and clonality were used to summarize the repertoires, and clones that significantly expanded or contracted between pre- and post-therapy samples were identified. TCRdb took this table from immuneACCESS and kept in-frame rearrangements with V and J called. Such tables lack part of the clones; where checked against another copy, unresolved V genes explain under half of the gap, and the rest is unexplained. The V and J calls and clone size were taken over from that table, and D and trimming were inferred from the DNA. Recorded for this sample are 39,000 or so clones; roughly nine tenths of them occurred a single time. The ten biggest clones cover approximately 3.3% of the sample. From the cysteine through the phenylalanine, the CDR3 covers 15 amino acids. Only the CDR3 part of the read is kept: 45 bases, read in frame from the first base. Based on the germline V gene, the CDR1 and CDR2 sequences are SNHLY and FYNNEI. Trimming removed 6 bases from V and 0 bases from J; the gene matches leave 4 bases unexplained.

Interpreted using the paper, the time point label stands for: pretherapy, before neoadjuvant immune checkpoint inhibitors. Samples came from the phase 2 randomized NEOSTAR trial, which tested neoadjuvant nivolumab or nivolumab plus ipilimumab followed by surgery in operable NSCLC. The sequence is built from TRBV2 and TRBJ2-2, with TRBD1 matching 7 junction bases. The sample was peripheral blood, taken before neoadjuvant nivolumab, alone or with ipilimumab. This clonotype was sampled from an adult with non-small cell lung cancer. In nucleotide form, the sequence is TGTGCCAGCAGCCTAGGGGGCCCGAACACCGGGGAGCTGTTTTTT. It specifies CASSLGGPNTGELFF.